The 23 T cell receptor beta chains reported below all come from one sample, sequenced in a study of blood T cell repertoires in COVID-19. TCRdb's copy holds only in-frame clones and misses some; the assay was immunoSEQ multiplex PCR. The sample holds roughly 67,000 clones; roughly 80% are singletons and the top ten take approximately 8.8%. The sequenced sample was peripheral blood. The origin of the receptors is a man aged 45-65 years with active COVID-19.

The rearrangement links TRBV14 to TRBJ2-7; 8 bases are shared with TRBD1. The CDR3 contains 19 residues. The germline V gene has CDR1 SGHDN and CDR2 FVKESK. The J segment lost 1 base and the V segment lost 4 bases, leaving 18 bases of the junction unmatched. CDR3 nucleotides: TGTGCCAGCAGCCCTTCTGCAGGGGGCAAAAGGCGAATGTCCTACGAGCAGTACTTC. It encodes CASSPSAGGKRRMSYEQYF.

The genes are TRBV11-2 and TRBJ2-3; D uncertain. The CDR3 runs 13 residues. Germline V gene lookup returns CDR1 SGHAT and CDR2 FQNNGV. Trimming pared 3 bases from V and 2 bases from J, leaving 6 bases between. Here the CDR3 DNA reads TGTGCCAGCAGCTTCCGAGCCACAGATACGCAGTATTTT. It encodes CASSFRATDTQYF.

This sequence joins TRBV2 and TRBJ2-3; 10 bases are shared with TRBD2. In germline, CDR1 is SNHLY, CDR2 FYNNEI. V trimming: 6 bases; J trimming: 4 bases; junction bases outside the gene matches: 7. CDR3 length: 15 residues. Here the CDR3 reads CASSVQREGPDTQYF. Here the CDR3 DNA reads TGTGCCAGCAGCGTCCAGCGGGAGGGCCCAGATACGCAGTATTTT.

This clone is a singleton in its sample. The DNA for the CDR3 is TGCGCCAGCAGCCAGAGGACAGGGAGCGAGCAGTACTTC. Its translation: CASSQRTGSEQYF. The rearrangement uses TRBV4-3 and TRBJ2-7; 8 nucleotides match TRBD1. Germline trimming cut 3 bases from V and 6 bases from J; bases unmatched to any gene: 4. Germline V lookup: CDR1 LGHNA, CDR2 YSLEER. The CDR3 contains 13 residues.

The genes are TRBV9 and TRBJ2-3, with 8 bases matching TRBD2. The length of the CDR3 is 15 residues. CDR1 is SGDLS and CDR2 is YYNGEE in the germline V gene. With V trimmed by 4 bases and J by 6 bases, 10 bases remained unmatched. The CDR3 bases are TGTGCCAGCAGCCAAGGAAGCGGGGGTTACGATACGCAGTATTTT. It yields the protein CASSQGSGGYDTQYF.

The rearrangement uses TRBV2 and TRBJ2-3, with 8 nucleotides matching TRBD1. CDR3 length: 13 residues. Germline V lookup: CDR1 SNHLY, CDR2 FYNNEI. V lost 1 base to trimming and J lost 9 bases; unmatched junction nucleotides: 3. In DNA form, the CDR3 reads TGTGCCAGCAGTGAAGGGGGACAGGACACGCAGTATTTT. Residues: CASSEGGQDTQYF.

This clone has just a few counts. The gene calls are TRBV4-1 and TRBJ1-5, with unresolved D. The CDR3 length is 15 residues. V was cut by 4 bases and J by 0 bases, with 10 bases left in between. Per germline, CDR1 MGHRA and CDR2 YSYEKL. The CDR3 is CASSLSRYSNQPQHF. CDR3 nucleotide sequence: TGCGCCAGCAGCCTCTCTCGGTATAGCAATCAGCCCCAGCATTTT.

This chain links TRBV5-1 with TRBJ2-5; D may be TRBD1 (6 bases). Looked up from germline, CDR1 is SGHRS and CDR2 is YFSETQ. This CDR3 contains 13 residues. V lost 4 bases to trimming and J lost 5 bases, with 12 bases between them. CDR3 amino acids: CASSPGQRETQYF. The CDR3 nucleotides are TGCGCCAGCAGCCCCGGACAGAGGGAGACCCAGTACTTC.

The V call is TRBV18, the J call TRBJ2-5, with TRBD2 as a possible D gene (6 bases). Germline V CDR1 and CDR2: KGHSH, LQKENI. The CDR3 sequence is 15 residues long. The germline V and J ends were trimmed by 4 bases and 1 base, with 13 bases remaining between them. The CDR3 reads CASSRDGGLQETQYF. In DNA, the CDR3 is TGTGCCAGCTCACGAGACGGGGGTCTCCAAGAGACCCAGTACTTC.

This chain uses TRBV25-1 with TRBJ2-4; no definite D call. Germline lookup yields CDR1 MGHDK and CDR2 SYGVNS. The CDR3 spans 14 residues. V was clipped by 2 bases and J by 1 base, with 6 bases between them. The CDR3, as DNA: TGTGCCAGCAGTGAAGCCGGGGCCAAAAACATTCAGTACTTC. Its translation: CASSEAGAKNIQYF.

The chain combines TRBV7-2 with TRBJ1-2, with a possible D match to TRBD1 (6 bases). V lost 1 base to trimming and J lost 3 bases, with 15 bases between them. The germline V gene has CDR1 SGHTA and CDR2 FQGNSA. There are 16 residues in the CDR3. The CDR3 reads CASSLGSGARDYGYTF. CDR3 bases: TGTGCCAGCAGCTTAGGGTCAGGGGCGCGAGACTATGGCTACACCTTC.

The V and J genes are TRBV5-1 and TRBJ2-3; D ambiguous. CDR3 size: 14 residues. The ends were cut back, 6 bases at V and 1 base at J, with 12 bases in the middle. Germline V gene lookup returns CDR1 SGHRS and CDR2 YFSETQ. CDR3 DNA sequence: TGCGCCAGCAACCCCTTGGGCGGCACAGATACGCAGTATTTT. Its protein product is CASNPLGGTDTQYF. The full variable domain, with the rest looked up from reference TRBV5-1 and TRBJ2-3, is KAGVTQTPRYLIKTRGQQVTLSCSPISGHRSVSWYQQTPGQGLQFLFEYFSETQRNKGNFPGRFSGRQFSNSRSEMNVSTLELGDSALYLCASNPLGGTDTQYFGPGTRLTVL.

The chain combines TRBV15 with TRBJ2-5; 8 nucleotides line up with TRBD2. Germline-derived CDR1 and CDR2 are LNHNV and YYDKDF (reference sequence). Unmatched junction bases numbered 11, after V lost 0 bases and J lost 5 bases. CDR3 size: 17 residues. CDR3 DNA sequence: TGTGCCACCAGCAGAGAGAGCGGCGGGGGGCGTCGGGAGACCCAGTACTTC. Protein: CATSRESGGGRRETQYF. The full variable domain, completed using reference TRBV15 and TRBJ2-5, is DAMVIQNPRYQVTQFGKPVTLSCSQTLNHNVMYWYQQKSSQAPKLLFHYYDKDFNNEADTPDNFQSRRPNTSFCFLDIRSPGLGDTAMYLCATSRESGGGRRETQYFGPGTRLLVL.

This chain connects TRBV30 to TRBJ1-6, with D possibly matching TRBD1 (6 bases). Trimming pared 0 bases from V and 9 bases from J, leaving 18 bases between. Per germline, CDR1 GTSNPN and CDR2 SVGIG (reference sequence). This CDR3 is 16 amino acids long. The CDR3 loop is CAWSVRRGRVASPLHF. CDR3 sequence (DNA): TGTGCCTGGAGTGTACGGAGGGGGAGGGTGGCTTCACCCCTCCACTTT.

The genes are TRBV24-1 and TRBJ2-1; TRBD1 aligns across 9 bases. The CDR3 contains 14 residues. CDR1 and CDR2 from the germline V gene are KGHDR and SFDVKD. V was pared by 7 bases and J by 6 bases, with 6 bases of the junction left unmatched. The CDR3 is CATSPGQGFNEQFF. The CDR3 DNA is TGTGCCACCAGCCCGGGACAGGGTTTCAATGAGCAGTTCTTC.

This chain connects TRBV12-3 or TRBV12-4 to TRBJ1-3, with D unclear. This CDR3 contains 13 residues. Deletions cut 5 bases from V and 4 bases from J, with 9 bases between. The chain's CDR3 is CASSEVYGNTIYF. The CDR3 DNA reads TGTGCCAGCAGTGAGGTATACGGAAACACCATATATTTT.

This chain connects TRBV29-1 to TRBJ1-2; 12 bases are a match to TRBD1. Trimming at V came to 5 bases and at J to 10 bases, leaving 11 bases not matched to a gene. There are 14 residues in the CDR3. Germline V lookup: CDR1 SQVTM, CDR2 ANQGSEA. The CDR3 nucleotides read TGCAGCGTTCTCACGGGCGGGACAGGGGGCGTCTACACCTTC. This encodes CSVLTGGTGGVYTF.

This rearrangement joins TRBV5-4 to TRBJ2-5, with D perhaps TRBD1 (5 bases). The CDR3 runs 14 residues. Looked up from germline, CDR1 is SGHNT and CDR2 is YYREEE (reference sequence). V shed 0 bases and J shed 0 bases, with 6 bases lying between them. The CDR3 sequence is CASSLGQYQETQYF. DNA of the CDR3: TGTGCCAGCAGCTTGGGACAGTACCAAGAGACCCAGTACTTC. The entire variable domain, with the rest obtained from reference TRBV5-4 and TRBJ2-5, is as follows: ETGVTQSPTHLIKTRGQQVTLRCSSQSGHNTVSWYQQALGQGPQFIFQYYREEENGRGNFPPRFSGLQFPNYSSELNVNALELDDSALYLCASSLGQYQETQYFGPGTRLLVL.

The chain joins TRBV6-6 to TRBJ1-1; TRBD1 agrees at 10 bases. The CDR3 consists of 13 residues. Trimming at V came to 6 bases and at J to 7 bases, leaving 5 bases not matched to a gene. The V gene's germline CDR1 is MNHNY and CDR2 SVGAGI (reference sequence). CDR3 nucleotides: TGTGCCAGCAGGTCGACAGGGGGCGGTGAAGCTTTCTTT. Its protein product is CASRSTGGGEAFF.

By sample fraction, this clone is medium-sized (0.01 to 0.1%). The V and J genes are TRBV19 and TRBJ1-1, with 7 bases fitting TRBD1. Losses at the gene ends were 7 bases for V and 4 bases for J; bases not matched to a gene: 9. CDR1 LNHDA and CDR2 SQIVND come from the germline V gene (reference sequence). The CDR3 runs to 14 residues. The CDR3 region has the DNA TGTGCCAGTACACCGGGGCAGGGGGTCACTGAAGCTTTCTTT. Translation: CASTPGQGVTEAFF.

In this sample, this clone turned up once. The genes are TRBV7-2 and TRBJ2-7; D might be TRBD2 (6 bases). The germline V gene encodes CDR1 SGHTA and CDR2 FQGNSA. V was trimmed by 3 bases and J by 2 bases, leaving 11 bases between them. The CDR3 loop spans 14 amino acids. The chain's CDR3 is CASSLHGSPYEQYF. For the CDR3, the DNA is TGTGCCAGCAGCTTGCACGGGAGCCCCTACGAGCAGTACTTC.

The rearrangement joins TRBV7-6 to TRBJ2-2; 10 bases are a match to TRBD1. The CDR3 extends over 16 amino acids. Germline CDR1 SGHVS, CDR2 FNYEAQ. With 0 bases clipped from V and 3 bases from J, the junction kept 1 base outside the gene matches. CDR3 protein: CASSLAGQGYTGELFF. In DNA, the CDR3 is TGTGCCAGCAGCTTAGCGGGACAGGGGTACACCGGGGAGCTGTTTTTT.

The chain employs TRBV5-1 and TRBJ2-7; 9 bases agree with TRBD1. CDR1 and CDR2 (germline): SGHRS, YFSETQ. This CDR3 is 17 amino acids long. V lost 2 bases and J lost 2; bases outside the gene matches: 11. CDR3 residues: CASSLEPGQGRTYEQYF. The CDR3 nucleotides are TGCGCCAGCAGCTTAGAGCCGGGACAGGGACGGACCTACGAGCAGTACTTC.